This TCR beta chain was identified in a study of Ad26.COV2.S vaccination and SARS-CoV-2 variants. Study-level information: A participant enrolled in the COV1001 Ad26.COV2.S trial arm provided the sample. Doses of Ad26.COV2.S were injected into muscle once or twice, 56 days apart. Study results and caveats: Comparability of non-spike TCR breadth was observed across vaccine and placebo recipients. The TCR breadth and depth analyses may have understated or missed part of the total T cell responses.

Looked up from germline, CDR1 is MNHEY and CDR2 is SMNVEV (reference sequence). Trimming cost V 5 bases and J 4 bases, with 15 bases left between them. This CDR3 is built from 15 residues. On this clone itself: What it recognizes is unknown.

Treatment specified: 15 to 20 received Ad26.COV2.S at low or high dose, single or two shots; 5 received placebo; per-sample allocation not given. Day 63 after the first injection of vaccine or placebo was the sampling time. Only in-frame clones appear in the TCRdb table, and some are missing; sequencing was by immunoSEQ multiplex PCR. The sample records roughly 350,000 clones, more than 85% being singletons. The chain uses TRBV27 and TRBJ1-5; possibly TRBD1 for D (5 bases). This clonotype was sampled from a person aged 18-65 years who received the Ad26.COV2.S COVID-19 vaccine or a placebo. The sequencing here drew on peripheral blood, taken in a trial of Ad26.COV2.S vaccine versus placebo. This CDR3 reads CASSPYGTLNQPQHF. The DNA for the CDR3 is TGTGCCAGCAGTCCCTACGGGACCCTAAATCAGCCCCAGCATTTT.